Shown below are 4 T cell receptor beta chains from a single sample sequenced in a study of persistence of HIV-infected CD4 T cells. The immunoSEQ assay was version 4, run in survey mode. Using immunoSEQ multiplex PCR, the repertoire was profiled, and TCRdb retains in-frame clones only, with some absent. The sample includes about 50,000 clones, around 72% of them seen just once. The stimulus was lysate of CMV-infected fibroblasts, around 10 ug/mL. CD40L-negative CD69-negative CD45RO-high memory CD4+ T cells were sorted as populations depleted of antigen-responding cells. Their cognate antigens are unknown. The sample in question was CD4+ T cells sorted from PBMCs after 18-hour stimulation, obtained from a patient who received antiretroviral therapy. The origin of the receptors is an adult man with HIV who was CMV-seropositive.

This sequence joins TRBV6-1 and TRBJ1-2; D might be TRBD1 (5 bases). V was trimmed by 2 bases and J by 2 bases, leaving 18 bases between them. CDR1 MNHNS and CDR2 SASEGT come from the germline V gene. The length of the CDR3 is 17 residues. The CDR3 spells CASSEFVVRAGNYGYTF. In DNA, the CDR3 is TGTGCCAGCAGTGAATTTGTGGTCAGGGCGGGGAACTATGGCTACACCTTC.

The rearrangement joins TRBV30 to TRBJ2-1; 9 nucleotides agree with TRBD1. The CDR3 covers 16 residues. Germline loops: CDR1 GTSNPN, CDR2 SVGIG (reference sequence). V lost 0 bases, J lost 5 bases, and 8 bases stayed unmatched. DNA for the CDR3: TGTGCCTGGAGTGTACCCCACAGGGGGCCCCACAATGAGCAGTTCTTC. It translates to CAWSVPHRGPHNEQFF.

This clone was recorded once. The chain uses TRBV10-3 and TRBJ2-1, with TRBD2 as a possible D gene (7 bases). Trimming removed 7 bases from V and 5 bases from J, with 15 bases in between. The CDR3 contains 14 residues. Per the germline V gene, CDR1 is ENHRY and CDR2 is SYGVKD. CDR3 in amino acids: CAIKYGGLNNEQFF. The CDR3 nucleotides read TGTGCCATCAAGTACGGGGGGCTTAACAATGAGCAGTTCTTC.

This clone was recorded only once. The chain joins TRBV6-2 or TRBV6-3 to TRBJ1-1; D remains unclear. There are 16 residues in the CDR3. The V and J ends lost 2 bases and 2 bases respectively, with 15 bases between them. Per germline, CDR1 MNHEY and CDR2 SVGEGT. CDR3 nucleotide sequence: TGTGCCAGCAGTTACCCGGCCCAAACGCGAAACACTGAAGCTTTCTTT. This gives the protein CASSYPAQTRNTEAFF.